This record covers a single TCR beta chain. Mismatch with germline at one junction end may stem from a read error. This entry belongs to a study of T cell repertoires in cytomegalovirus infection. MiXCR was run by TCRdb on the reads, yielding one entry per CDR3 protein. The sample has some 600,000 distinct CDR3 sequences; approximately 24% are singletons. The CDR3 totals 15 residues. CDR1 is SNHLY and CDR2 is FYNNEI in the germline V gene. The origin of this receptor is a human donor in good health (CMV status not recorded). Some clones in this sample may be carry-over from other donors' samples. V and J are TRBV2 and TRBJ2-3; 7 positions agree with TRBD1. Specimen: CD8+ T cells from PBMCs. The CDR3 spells CTRLAPTGSGDTQYF. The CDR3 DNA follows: TGTACCAGACTCGCACCGACAGGGTCGGGAGATACGCAGTATTTT.